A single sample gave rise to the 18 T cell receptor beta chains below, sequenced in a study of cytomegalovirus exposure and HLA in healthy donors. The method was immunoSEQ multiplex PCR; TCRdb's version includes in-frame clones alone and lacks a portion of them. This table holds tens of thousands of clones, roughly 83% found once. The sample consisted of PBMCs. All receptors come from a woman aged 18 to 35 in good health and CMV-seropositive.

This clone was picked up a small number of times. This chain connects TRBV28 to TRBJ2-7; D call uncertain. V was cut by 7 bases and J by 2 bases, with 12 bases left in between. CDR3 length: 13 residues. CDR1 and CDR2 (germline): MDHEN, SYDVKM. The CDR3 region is CASTLDGAYEQYF. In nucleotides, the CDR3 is TGTGCCAGCACCCTTGACGGAGCCTACGAGCAGTACTTC.

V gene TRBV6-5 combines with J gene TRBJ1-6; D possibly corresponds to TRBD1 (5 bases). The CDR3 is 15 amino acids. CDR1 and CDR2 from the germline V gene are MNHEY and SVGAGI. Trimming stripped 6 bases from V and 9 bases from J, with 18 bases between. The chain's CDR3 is CASSTSHPGGSPLHF. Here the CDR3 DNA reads TGTGCCAGCAGCACAAGTCACCCCGGGGGTTCACCCCTCCACTTT.

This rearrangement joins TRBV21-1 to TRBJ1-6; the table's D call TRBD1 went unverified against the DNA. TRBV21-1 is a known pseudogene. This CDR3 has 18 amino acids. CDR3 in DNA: TGTGCCAGCAGCAAAGCACGGACAAGAAAGGACCATAATTCACCCCTCCACTTT. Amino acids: CASSKARTRKDHNSPLHF.

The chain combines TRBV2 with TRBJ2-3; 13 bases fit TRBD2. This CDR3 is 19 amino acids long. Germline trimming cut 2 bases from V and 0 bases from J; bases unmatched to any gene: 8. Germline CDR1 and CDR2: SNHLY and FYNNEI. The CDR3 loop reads CASSEPGLAGTTSTDTQYF. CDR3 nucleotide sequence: TGTGCCAGCAGTGAACCGGGACTAGCGGGGACTACTAGCACAGATACGCAGTATTTT.

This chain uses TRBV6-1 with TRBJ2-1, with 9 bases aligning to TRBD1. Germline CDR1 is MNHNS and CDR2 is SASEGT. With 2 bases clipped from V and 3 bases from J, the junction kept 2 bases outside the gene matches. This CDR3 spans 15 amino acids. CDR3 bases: TGTGCCAGCAGTGAAAGGGACAGGGACTACAATGAGCAGTTCTTC. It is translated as CASSERDRDYNEQFF.

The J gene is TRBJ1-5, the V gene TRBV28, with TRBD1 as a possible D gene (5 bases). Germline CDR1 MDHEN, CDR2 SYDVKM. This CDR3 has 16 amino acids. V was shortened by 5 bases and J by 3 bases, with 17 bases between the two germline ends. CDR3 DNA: TGTGCCAGCAGTCCCCGGAGACAGATCCTCAATCAGCCCCAGCATTTT. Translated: CASSPRRQILNQPQHF.

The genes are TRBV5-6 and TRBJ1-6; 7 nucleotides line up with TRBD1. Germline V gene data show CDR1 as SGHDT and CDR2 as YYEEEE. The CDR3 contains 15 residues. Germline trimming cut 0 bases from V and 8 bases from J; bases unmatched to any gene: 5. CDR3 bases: TGTGCCAGCAGCTTGGGGTGGACAGGTGATTCACCCCTCCACTTT. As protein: CASSLGWTGDSPLHF.

The CDR3 reads CASSLTQHEQYF. The CDR3 coding sequence is TGTGCCAGCAGCTTGACACAGCACGAGCAGTACTTC. The J gene is TRBJ2-7, the V gene TRBV5-4; D is ambiguous. Germline CDR1 and CDR2: SGHNT and YYREEE (reference sequence). The CDR3 has 12 residues. The germline V and J ends were trimmed by 1 base and 5 bases, with 7 bases remaining between them.

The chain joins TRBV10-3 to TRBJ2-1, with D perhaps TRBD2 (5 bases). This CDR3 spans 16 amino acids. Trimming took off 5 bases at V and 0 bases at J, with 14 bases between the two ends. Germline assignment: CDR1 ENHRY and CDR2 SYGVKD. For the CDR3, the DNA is TGTGCCATCAGTACCGGGGAGACCTCCTCCTACAATGAGCAGTTCTTC. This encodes CAISTGETSSYNEQFF.

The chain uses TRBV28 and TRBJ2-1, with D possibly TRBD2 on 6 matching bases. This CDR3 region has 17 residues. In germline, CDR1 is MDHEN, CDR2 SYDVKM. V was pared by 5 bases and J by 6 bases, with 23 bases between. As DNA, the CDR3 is TGTGCCAGCAGTGAAGACCCGGGAGACAGAGAGGCCAATGAGCAGTTCTTC. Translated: CASSEDPGDREANEQFF.

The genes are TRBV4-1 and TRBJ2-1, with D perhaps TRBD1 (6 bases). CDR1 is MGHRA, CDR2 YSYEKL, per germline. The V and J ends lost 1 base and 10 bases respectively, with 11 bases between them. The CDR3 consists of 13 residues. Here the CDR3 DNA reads TGCGCCAGCAGCCAAGGTTTAGACAGGGAGCAGTTCTTC. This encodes CASSQGLDREQFF.

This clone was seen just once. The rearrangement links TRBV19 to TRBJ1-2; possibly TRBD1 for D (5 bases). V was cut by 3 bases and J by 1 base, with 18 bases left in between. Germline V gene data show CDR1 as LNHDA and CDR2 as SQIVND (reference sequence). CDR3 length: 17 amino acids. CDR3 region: CASSISRGDSFNYGYTF. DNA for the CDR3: TGTGCCAGTAGTATTTCGAGAGGGGACTCCTTTAACTATGGCTACACCTTC.

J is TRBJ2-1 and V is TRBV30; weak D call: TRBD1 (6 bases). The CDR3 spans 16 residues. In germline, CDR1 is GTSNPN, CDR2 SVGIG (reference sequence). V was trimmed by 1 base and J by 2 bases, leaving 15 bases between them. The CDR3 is CAWSEEGVFPYNEQFF. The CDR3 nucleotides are TGTGCCTGGAGTGAAGAGGGGGTGTTCCCCTACAATGAGCAGTTCTTC.

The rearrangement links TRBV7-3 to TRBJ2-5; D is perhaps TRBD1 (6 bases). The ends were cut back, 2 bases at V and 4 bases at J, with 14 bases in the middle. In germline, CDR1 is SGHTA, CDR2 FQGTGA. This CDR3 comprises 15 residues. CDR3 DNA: TGTGCCAGCAGCTTATTGGGACAATGGGGAGAGACCCAGTACTTC. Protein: CASSLLGQWGETQYF.

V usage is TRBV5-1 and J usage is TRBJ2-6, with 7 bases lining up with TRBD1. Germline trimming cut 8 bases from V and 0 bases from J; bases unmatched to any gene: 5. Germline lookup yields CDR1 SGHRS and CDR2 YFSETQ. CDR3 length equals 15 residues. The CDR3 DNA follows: TGCGCCAGTAGGGACAGATCCTCTGGGGCCAACGTCCTGACTTTC. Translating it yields CASRDRSSGANVLTF.

The CDR3 coding sequence is TGTGCCAACTCCGACAGGAGCCCCACTGAAGCTTTCTTT. This encodes CANSDRSPTEAFF. The chain is built from TRBV6-4 and TRBJ1-1, with a weak D call TRBD1 (6 bases). The CDR3 is 13 amino acids. The V gene's germline CDR1 is MRHNA and CDR2 SNTAGT. V was shortened by 10 bases and J by 4 bases, with 16 bases between the two germline ends.

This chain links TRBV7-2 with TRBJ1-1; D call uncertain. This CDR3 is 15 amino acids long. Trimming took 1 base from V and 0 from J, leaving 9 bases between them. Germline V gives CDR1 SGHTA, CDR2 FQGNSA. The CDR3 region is CASSLGAHMNTEAFF. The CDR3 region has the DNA TGTGCCAGCAGCTTAGGGGCACACATGAACACTGAAGCTTTCTTT.

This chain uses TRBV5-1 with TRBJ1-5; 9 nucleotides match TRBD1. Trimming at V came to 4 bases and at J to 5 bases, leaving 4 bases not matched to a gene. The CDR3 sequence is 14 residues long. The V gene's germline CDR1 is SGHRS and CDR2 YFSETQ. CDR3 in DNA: TGCGCCAGCAGCCTACGGACAGGGGATCAGCCCCAGCATTTT. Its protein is CASSLRTGDQPQHF.